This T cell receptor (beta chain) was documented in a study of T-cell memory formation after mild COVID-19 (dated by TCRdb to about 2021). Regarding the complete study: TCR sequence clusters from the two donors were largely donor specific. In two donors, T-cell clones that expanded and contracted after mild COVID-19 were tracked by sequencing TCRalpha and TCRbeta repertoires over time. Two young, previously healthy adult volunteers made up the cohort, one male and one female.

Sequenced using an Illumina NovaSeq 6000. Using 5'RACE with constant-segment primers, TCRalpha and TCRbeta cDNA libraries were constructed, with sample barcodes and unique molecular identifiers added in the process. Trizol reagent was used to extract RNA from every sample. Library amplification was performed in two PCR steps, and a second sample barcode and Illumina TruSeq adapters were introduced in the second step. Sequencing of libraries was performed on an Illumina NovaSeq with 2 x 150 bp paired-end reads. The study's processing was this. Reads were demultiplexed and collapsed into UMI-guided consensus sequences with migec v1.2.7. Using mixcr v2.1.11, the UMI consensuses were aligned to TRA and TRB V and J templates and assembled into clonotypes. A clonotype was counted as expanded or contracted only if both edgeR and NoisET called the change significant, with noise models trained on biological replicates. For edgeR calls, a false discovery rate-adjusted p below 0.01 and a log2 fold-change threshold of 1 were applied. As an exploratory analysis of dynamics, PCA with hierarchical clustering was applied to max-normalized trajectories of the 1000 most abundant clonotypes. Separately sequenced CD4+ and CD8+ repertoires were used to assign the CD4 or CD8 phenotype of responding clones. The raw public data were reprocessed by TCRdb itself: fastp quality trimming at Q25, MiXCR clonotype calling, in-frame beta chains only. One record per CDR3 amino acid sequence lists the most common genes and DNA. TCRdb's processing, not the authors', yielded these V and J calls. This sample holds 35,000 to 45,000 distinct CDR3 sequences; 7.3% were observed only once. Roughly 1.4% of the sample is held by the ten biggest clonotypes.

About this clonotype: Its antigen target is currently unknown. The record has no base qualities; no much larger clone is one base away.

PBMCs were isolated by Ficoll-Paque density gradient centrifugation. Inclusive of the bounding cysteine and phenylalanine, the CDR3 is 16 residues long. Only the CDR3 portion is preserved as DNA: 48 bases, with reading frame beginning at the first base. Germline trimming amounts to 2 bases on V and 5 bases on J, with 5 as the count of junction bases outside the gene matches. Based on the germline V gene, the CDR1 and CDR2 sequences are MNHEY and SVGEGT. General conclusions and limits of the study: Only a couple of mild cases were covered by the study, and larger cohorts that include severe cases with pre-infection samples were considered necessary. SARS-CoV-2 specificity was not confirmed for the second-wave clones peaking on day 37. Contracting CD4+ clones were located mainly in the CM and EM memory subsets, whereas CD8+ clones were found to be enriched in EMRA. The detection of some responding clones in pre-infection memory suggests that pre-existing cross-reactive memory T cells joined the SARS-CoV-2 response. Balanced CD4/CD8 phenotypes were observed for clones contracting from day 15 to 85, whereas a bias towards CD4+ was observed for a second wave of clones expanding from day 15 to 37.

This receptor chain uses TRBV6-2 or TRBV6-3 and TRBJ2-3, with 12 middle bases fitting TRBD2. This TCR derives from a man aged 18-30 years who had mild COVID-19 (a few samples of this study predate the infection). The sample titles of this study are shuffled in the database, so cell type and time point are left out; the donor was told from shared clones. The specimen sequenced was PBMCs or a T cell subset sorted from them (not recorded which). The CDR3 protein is CASSYGLAGGEDTQYF. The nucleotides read TGTGCCAGCAGTTACGGGCTAGCGGGGGGGGAAGATACGCAGTATTTT.